This entry lists 25 T cell receptor beta chains sequenced from one sample in a study of immune evolution from preneoplasia to lung adenocarcinoma. TCRdb's copy holds only in-frame clones and misses some; the assay was immunoSEQ multiplex PCR. The data contain 8,500 to 10,000 clones, roughly 79% of them singletons. Sequenced: FFPE lung adenocarcinoma in situ tissue. These TCRs come from an older person with lung adenocarcinoma.

This chain connects TRBV7-8 to TRBJ1-1; the match to TRBD1 covers 9 bases. The germline gives CDR1 SGHVS, CDR2 FQNEAQ. This CDR3 is 13 amino acids long. The junction had 2 bases not matched to a gene; V was cut back by 5 bases and J by 4 bases. The CDR3 DNA is TGTGCCAGCAGCGCGACAGGGGGCACTGAAGCTTTCTTT. Residues: CASSATGGTEAFF. Supplemented by reference TRBV7-8 and TRBJ1-1, the full variable domain reads GAGVSQSPRYKVAKRGQDVALRCDPISGHVSLFWYQQALGQGPEFLTYFQNEAQLDKSGLPSDRFFAERPEGSVSTLKIQRTQQEDSAVYLCASSATGGTEAFFGQGTRLTVV.

This clone was recorded a few times. V usage is TRBV5-4 and J usage is TRBJ1-5; 8 bases line up with TRBD1. The CDR3 consists of 14 residues. The trim removed 4 bases at V and 6 bases at J, leaving 6 bases unmatched. Germline values: CDR1 SGHNT, CDR2 YYREEE (reference sequence). In DNA, the CDR3 is TGTGCCAGCAGCCCAGGACAGGGAGGTCAGCCCCAGCATTTT. It codes for CASSPGQGGQPQHF.

This clone has just one count. The genes are TRBV5-4 and TRBJ2-2; possibly TRBD2 for D (6 bases). V was shortened by 2 bases and J by 4 bases, with 15 bases between the two germline ends. The length of the CDR3 is 16 residues. Germline CDR1 is SGHNT and CDR2 is YYREEE (reference sequence). The CDR3 nucleotides read TGTGCCAGCAGCTTTGGCGGGGCGGCGGGCACCGGGGAGCTGTTTTTT. Translating it yields CASSFGGAAGTGELFF.

The chain joins TRBV9 to TRBJ1-6, with D unclear. The V end was cut by 3 bases, the J end by 7 bases, with 11 bases between. Looked up from germline, CDR1 is SGDLS and CDR2 is YYNGEE. The length of the CDR3 is 14 residues. CDR3 DNA sequence: TGTGCCAGCAGCGCTCCGGGAGTCAATTCACCCCTCCACTTT. Translating it yields CASSAPGVNSPLHF.

The rearrangement joins TRBV7-2 to TRBJ2-5, with D unclear. This CDR3 spans 13 amino acids. Trimming pared 5 bases from V and 4 bases from J, leaving 11 bases between. Per the germline V gene, CDR1 is SGHTA and CDR2 is FQGNSA. The DNA of the CDR3 is TGTGCCAGCAGCCGAACAATGGGAGAGACCCAGTACTTC. This translates into CASSRTMGETQYF. Filled out from reference TRBV7-2 and TRBJ2-5, the complete variable domain reads GAGVSQSPSNKVTEKGKDVELRCDPISGHTALYWYRQSLGQGLEFLIYFQGNSAPDKSGLPSDRFSAERTGGSVSTLTIQRTQQEDSAVYLCASSRTMGETQYFGPGTRLLVL.

The chain carries TRBV28 and TRBJ2-7; 7 bases are shared with TRBD1. Germline CDR1 reads MDHEN; CDR2 reads SYDVKM. The CDR3 consists of 15 residues. The junction had 9 bases not matched to a gene; V was cut back by 5 bases and J by 2 bases. CDR3 loop: CASSAPRDRAYEQYF. CDR3 in DNA: TGTGCCAGCAGTGCCCCCCGGGACAGAGCCTACGAGCAGTACTTC.

The gene calls are TRBV6-1 and TRBJ1-5; no firm D call. The CDR3 extends over 13 amino acids. Trimming stripped 6 bases from V and 2 bases from J, with 8 bases between. Germline-derived CDR1 and CDR2 are MNHNS and SASEGT. CDR3 loop: CASSLTGNQPQHF. Here the CDR3 DNA reads TGTGCCAGCAGCCTAACGGGCAATCAGCCCCAGCATTTT.

This sequence joins TRBV6-5 and TRBJ2-7, with 11 bases fitting TRBD1. The CDR3 contains 13 residues. The ends lost 5 bases at V and 6 bases at J; junction bases unmatched: 3. The germline V gene encodes CDR1 MNHEY and CDR2 SVGAGI. The CDR3 nucleotides read TGTGCCAGCAGTCCGGGACAGGGGGGCGAGCAGTACTTC. Translation: CASSPGQGGEQYF.

The gene calls are TRBV6-5 and TRBJ2-4, with 7 bases that match TRBD1. Trimming took 8 bases from V and 11 from J; bases not matched to a gene: 9. Per germline, CDR1 MNHEY and CDR2 SVGAGI. The CDR3 has 12 residues. The CDR3 DNA is TGTGCCAGCGGCTGGGACAGCGGACTTCAGTACTTC. Its protein product is CASGWDSGLQYF.

This chain joins TRBV13 and TRBJ2-3; 9 nucleotides agree with TRBD2. The CDR3 has 17 residues. The germline V gene has CDR1 PRHDT and CDR2 FYEKMQ (reference sequence). V dropped 0 bases and J dropped 2; count of bases not matched to a gene: 6. The CDR3 sequence is CASSLGAGGPTTDTQYF. The CDR3 nucleotides read TGTGCCAGCAGCTTAGGGGCGGGGGGGCCGACCACAGATACGCAGTATTTT.

Note on this clone: An end of the junction does not agree with germline; a read error may underlie this. The gene calls are TRBV5-4 and TRBJ2-1, with D maybe TRBD2 (6 bases). Germline assignment: CDR1 SGHNT and CDR2 YYREEE (reference sequence). CDR3 length: 12 residues. CDR3 nucleotides: TGTGCCAGCAGCTTGGATGCGGGGTATGTCGTCTTC. It codes for CASSLDAGYVVF.

The rearrangement links TRBV28 to TRBJ1-2, with D possibly matching TRBD1 (5 bases). V was trimmed by 2 bases and J by 8 bases, leaving 12 bases between them. The CDR3 length is 13 residues. Germline V gene data show CDR1 as MDHEN and CDR2 as SYDVKM. CDR3 region: CASSLGGVRGYTF. The DNA for the CDR3 is TGTGCCAGCAGTTTAGGGGGTGTACGCGGCTACACCTTC.

The chain carries TRBV4-1 and TRBJ2-1; 7 nucleotides line up with TRBD2. The CDR3 has 13 residues. Per germline, CDR1 MGHRA and CDR2 YSYEKL. V lost 3 bases and J lost 8; bases outside the gene matches: 4. The CDR3 sequence: CASSHPGGDEQFF. CDR3 nucleotide sequence: TGCGCCAGCAGCCACCCGGGAGGTGATGAGCAGTTCTTC.

There are a few counts of this clone. The chain employs TRBV10-3 and TRBJ1-1, with 8 bases identical to TRBD1. Per the germline V gene, CDR1 is ENHRY and CDR2 is SYGVKD. The CDR3 sequence is 13 residues long. V was pared by 10 bases and J by 3 bases, with 7 bases of the junction left unmatched. CDR3: CATDRGRDTEAFF. The CDR3 DNA reads as TGTGCCACAGACAGGGGACGGGACACTGAAGCTTTCTTT.

The genes are TRBV6-1 and TRBJ1-4; unclear D gene. The CDR3 sequence is 14 residues long. Trimming removed 2 bases at V and 7 bases at J, with 11 bases between. CDR1 is MNHNS and CDR2 is SASEGT in the germline V gene. CDR3 sequence reads: CASSEWGVGEKLFF. The CDR3 DNA reads TGTGCCAGCAGTGAATGGGGAGTAGGTGAAAAACTGTTTTTT.

This CDR3 reads CASGSGQNQETQYF. The CDR3 DNA sequence: TGTGCTAGTGGCTCCGGACAGAATCAAGAGACCCAGTACTTC. J is TRBJ2-5 and V is TRBV12-5; the D gene is possibly TRBD1 (6 bases). V shed 6 bases and J shed 2 bases, with 13 bases lying between them. In germline, CDR1 is LGHNT, CDR2 FRNRAP. The CDR3 contains 14 residues. The complete variable domain, with remaining parts taken from reference TRBV12-5 and TRBJ2-5, reads DARVTQTPRHKVTEMGQEVTMRCQPILGHNTVFWYRQTMMQGLELLAYFRNRAPLDDSGMPKDRFSAEMPDATLATLKIQPSEPRDSAVYFCASGSGQNQETQYFGPGTRLLVL.

This chain uses TRBV19 with TRBJ2-4, with 10 bases identical to TRBD1. Looked up from germline, CDR1 is LNHDA and CDR2 is SQIVND (reference sequence). Unmatched junction bases numbered 2, after V lost 3 bases and J lost 3 bases. This CDR3 comprises 15 residues. CDR3 sequence (DNA): TGTGCCAGTAGTATGACAGGGGGCCGCAAAAACATTCAGTACTTC. It is translated as CASSMTGGRKNIQYF.

This clone was seen only a few times. The J gene is TRBJ2-3, the V gene TRBV6-6; D unclear. The CDR3 loop spans 11 amino acids. CDR1 is MNHNY and CDR2 is SVGAGI in the germline V gene (reference sequence). The V end lost 7 bases, the J end lost 6 bases, and 8 bases lay between the germline ends. This CDR3 reads CASTWADTQYF. In nucleotides, the CDR3 is TGTGCCAGCACCTGGGCGGATACGCAGTATTTT.

The count of this clone is one. This chain connects TRBV6-5 to TRBJ1-2; TRBD1 might be the D (6 bases). V lost 8 bases and J lost 5, with 15 bases in between. CDR1 and CDR2 (germline): MNHEY, SVGAGI. The CDR3 has 13 amino acids. DNA of the CDR3: TGTGCCAGCGTCCGAGGGGGGGGTTATGGCTACACCTTC. Its translation: CASVRGGGYGYTF.

The chain joins TRBV5-4 to TRBJ2-7; 8 nucleotides agree with TRBD1. CDR3 size: 13 residues. V was clipped by 7 bases and J by 6 bases; unmatched bases: 9. The germline V gene encodes CDR1 SGHNT and CDR2 YYREEE (reference sequence). CDR3 DNA: TGTGCCAGCCGCACTACAGACAGGGGCGAGCAGTACTTC. This translates into CASRTTDRGEQYF.

The chain combines TRBV28 with TRBJ2-7, with a tentative D call TRBD1 (7 bases). The germline CDR1 and CDR2 sequences are MDHEN and SYDVKM. Trimming removed 3 bases at V and 4 bases at J, with 13 bases between. This CDR3 contains 14 residues. The CDR3 sequence: CASSFDREVYEQYF. The DNA for the CDR3 is TGTGCCAGCAGTTTCGACAGGGAGGTTTACGAGCAGTACTTC.

The V and J genes are TRBV29-1 and TRBJ1-2; perhaps TRBD1 as D (6 bases). The CDR3 has 12 amino acids. Trimming shortened V by 4 bases and J by 2 bases, and 8 bases separated the two germline ends. The germline CDR1 and CDR2 sequences are SQVTM and ANQGSEA. CDR3 region: CSVGQVNYGYTF. In DNA form, the CDR3 reads TGCAGCGTTGGACAGGTGAACTATGGCTACACCTTC.

V and J are TRBV29-1 and TRBJ1-2; D possibly corresponds to TRBD1 (5 bases). Germline V gives CDR1 SQVTM, CDR2 ANQGSEA. The CDR3 sequence is 12 residues long. V lost 6 bases and J lost 3, with 11 bases in between. The CDR3 reads CSVGEGDYGYTF. DNA of the CDR3: TGCAGCGTGGGGGAGGGAGACTATGGCTACACCTTC.

J is TRBJ2-1 and V is TRBV5-5; D is perhaps TRBD1 (6 bases). V dropped 5 bases and J dropped 9 bases, with 18 bases sitting between them. This CDR3 has 14 residues. The V gene's germline CDR1 is SGHKS and CDR2 YYEKEE (reference sequence). Here the CDR3 DNA reads TGTGCCAGCAGGCCCGGGACACCGCCGGGTGAGCAGTTCTTC. Amino acids: CASRPGTPPGEQFF.

This chain connects TRBV18 to TRBJ1-1, with no clear D. Germline CDR1 KGHSH, CDR2 LQKENI. V was cut by 2 bases and J by 3 bases, with 4 bases left in between. The CDR3 length is 12 residues. CDR3 bases: TGTGCCAGCTCACCAGGGGACACTGAAGCTTTCTTT. It translates to CASSPGDTEAFF.